These 32 T cell receptor beta chains share one sample of origin, sequenced in a study of shared clonotypes between healthy human individuals (dated by TCRdb to about 2020). The protocol used for the library was the immunoSEQ multiplex PCR assay. Sourced from immuneACCESS, this table was stored by TCRdb with only in-frame sequences that have V and J called. A share of the clones is absent; for the studies checked, an unresolved V gene accounts for under half, and the remainder has no known explanation. For this sample the table gives around 2,000,000 clones, of which less than 95% were detected only once. The ten largest clonotypes hold about 1.1% of the sample. CD8 naive samples were obtained by positive selection for CCR7 among CD45RO-negative cells, yielding a CD45RA+CCR7+ population from which TemRA cells were excluded. The sequenced sample was naive CD8+ T cells sorted from blood. The sample's cell subset or site label is to be understood as: CD45RA+CCR7+. Receptors originate from a man aged 18 to 29 in good health.

This chain connects TRBV11-2 to TRBJ1-2; D is undetermined. V lost 1 base and J lost 0, with 9 bases in between. The CDR3 consists of 15 residues. CDR1 and CDR2 from the germline V gene are SGHAT and FQNNGV. The CDR3 sequence is CASSLVGPTNYGYTF. DNA of the CDR3: TGTGCCAGCAGCTTAGTAGGGCCTACTAACTATGGCTACACCTTC.

The chain couples TRBV5-1 to TRBJ1-2; the D is unclear. Trimming stripped 0 bases from V and 4 bases from J, with 13 bases between. The CDR3 is made up of 15 amino acids. The germline CDR1 and CDR2 sequences are SGHRS and YFSETQ. Here the CDR3 DNA reads TGCGCCAGCAGCTTGGCCCAAGGTTTCGTCTATGGCTACACCTTC. Translated: CASSLAQGFVYGYTF.

CDR3 in DNA: TGTGCCAGCAGTGGAGCGGGAGTGGATACGCAGTATTTT. Translation: CASSGAGVDTQYF. The chain joins TRBV5-6 to TRBJ2-3; 8 bases fit TRBD2. J was trimmed by 6 bases and V by 5 bases; bases with no gene match: 5. The germline gives CDR1 SGHDT, CDR2 YYEEEE. The CDR3 consists of 13 residues. Filled out from reference TRBV5-6 and TRBJ2-3, the complete variable domain reads DAGVTQSPTHLIKTRGQQVTLRCSPKSGHDTVSWYQQALGQGPQFIFQYYEEEERQRGNFPDRFSGHQFPNYSSELNVNALLLGDSALYLCASSGAGVDTQYFGPGTRLTVL.

The rearrangement uses TRBV6-5 and TRBJ2-7, with no clear D. V lost 6 bases and J lost 0, with 6 bases in between. The CDR3 consists of 12 residues. CDR1 is MNHEY, CDR2 SVGAGI, per germline. CDR3 in DNA: TGTGCCAGCAGCCATAGCTCCTACGAGCAGTACTTC. This gives the protein CASSHSSYEQYF.

This chain links TRBV29-1 with TRBJ1-2; D gene uncertain. Trimming took 0 bases from V and 5 from J, leaving 13 bases between them. CDR3 length: 14 amino acids. Germline CDR1 and CDR2: SQVTM and ANQGSEA. Here the CDR3 reads CSVEDEQFRYGYTF. In nucleotides, the CDR3 is TGCAGCGTTGAAGACGAGCAATTCCGATATGGCTACACCTTC.

The chain recombines TRBV7-2 with TRBJ1-2; 10 nucleotides align to TRBD1. Germline-derived CDR1 and CDR2 are SGHTA and FQGNSA. The V and J ends lost 5 bases and 7 bases, in that order; junction bases with no gene match: 4. CDR3 length: 13 amino acids. The CDR3 DNA follows: TGTGCCAGCAGCGTCCGGGACAGGGGTGGCTACACCTTC. This gives the protein CASSVRDRGGYTF.

This chain connects TRBV30 to TRBJ2-7, with 7 bases identical to TRBD2. Germline V gene data show CDR1 as GTSNPN and CDR2 as SVGIG (reference sequence). The CDR3 is 14 amino acids. Germline trimming cut 0 bases from V and 4 bases from J; bases unmatched to any gene: 6. The CDR3 reads CAWSVRAGLYEQYF. CDR3 bases: TGTGCCTGGAGTGTAAGAGCGGGACTATACGAGCAGTACTTC.

This sequence joins TRBV28 and TRBJ2-7; D is perhaps TRBD1 (6 bases). V was cut by 3 bases and J by 5 bases, with 14 bases left in between. The CDR3 covers 14 residues. Germline loops: CDR1 MDHEN, CDR2 SYDVKM. The CDR3 DNA is TGTGCCAGCAGTTTTAACTACAGGGACAACGAGCAGTACTTC. The encoded protein is CASSFNYRDNEQYF.

This rearrangement joins TRBV7-8 to TRBJ2-7; TRBD2 might be the D (6 bases). Per the germline V gene, CDR1 is SGHVS and CDR2 is FQNEAQ. V gave up 0 bases and J gave up 3 bases, with 12 bases separating them. The CDR3 sequence is 15 residues long. CDR3 region: CASSLAVGGGYEQYF. The CDR3 bases are TGTGCCAGCAGCTTAGCGGTCGGGGGAGGCTACGAGCAGTACTTC. Full variable domain (outside the CDR3, taken from reference TRBV7-8 and TRBJ2-7): GAGVSQSPRYKVAKRGQDVALRCDPISGHVSLFWYQQALGQGPEFLTYFQNEAQLDKSGLPSDRFFAERPEGSVSTLKIQRTQQEDSAVYLCASSLAVGGGYEQYFGPGTRLTVT.

The V gene is TRBV4-1, the J gene TRBJ2-3; 9 bases are a match to TRBD2. The J segment lost 4 bases and the V segment lost 1 base, leaving 9 bases of the junction unmatched. CDR1 and CDR2 (germline): MGHRA, YSYEKL. The length of the CDR3 is 17 residues. For the CDR3, the DNA is TGCGCCAGCAGCCAAGTGCCTAGCGGGGCGGGGGCAGATACGCAGTATTTT. The encoded protein is CASSQVPSGAGADTQYF.

This clone appeared once. The chain employs TRBV6-1 and TRBJ1-1; D is unresolved. V was clipped by 6 bases and J by 8 bases, with 13 bases between them. The CDR3 spans 12 residues. Germline V gives CDR1 MNHNS, CDR2 SASEGT. The CDR3 region has the DNA TGTGCCAGCAGGATCGGGGAGCACGAAGCTTTCTTT. Its protein is CASRIGEHEAFF.

Comments on this clone: This specimen includes other DNA sequences encoding the same CDR3. This chain connects TRBV27 to TRBJ2-7; TRBD1 is a possible D gene (6 bases). The germline gives CDR1 MNHEY, CDR2 SMNVEV (reference sequence). The V gene lost 2 bases and the J gene lost 3 bases, with 11 bases spanning the gap. The CDR3 spans 14 residues. The CDR3 sequence is CASSLTGHNYEQYF. The DNA of the CDR3 is TGTGCCAGCAGTTTAACGGGACACAACTACGAGCAGTACTTC.

Notes on this clone: Other DNA sequences within the sample encode an identical CDR3. The chain recombines TRBV5-1 with TRBJ1-5, with D possibly matching TRBD1 (5 bases). V dropped 0 bases and J dropped 2 bases, with 6 bases sitting between them. The CDR3 runs 14 residues. Germline loops: CDR1 SGHRS, CDR2 YFSETQ. The CDR3 here is CASSLEGGNQPQHF. The CDR3 DNA is TGCGCCAGCAGCTTGGAAGGGGGCAATCAGCCCCAGCATTTT.

V is TRBV7-2 and J is TRBJ1-2; no definite D call. Trimming removed 1 base at V and 4 bases at J, with 13 bases between. The CDR3 extends over 15 amino acids. Per germline, CDR1 SGHTA and CDR2 FQGNSA. The chain's CDR3 is CASSLDLPGGYGYTF. DNA for the CDR3: TGTGCCAGCAGCTTAGACCTCCCCGGCGGCTATGGCTACACCTTC.

The chain combines TRBV5-8 with TRBJ2-2; TRBD2 is a possible D gene (5 bases). The CDR3 totals 17 residues. Trimming cost V 3 bases and J 4 bases, with 19 bases left between them. Per germline, CDR1 SGHTS and CDR2 YDEGEE. CDR3 sequence (DNA): TGTGCCAGCAGCTATAGGTGGCAGACGGACTTCACCGGGGAGCTGTTTTTT. It codes for CASSYRWQTDFTGELFF.

The chain uses TRBV4-3 and TRBJ2-1; D perhaps matches TRBD2 (6 bases). The germline CDR1 and CDR2 sequences are LGHNA and YSLEER. The V end lost 4 bases, the J end lost 10 bases, and 11 bases lay between the germline ends. This CDR3 has 12 residues. The CDR3 DNA sequence: TGCGCCAGCAGCCCGGGAGCTGGAGAGCAGTTCTTC. Translated: CASSPGAGEQFF.

The J gene is TRBJ2-5, the V gene TRBV4-2, with no clear D. Germline-derived CDR1 and CDR2 are LGHNA and YNFKEQ. Trimming cost V 2 bases and J 11 bases, with 27 bases left between them. CDR3 length: 17 residues. CDR3 nucleotides: TGTGCCAGCAGCCAATTCTACGTGCCCCTACTCTCCTACGGGCAGTACTTC. Encoded protein: CASSQFYVPLLSYGQYF.

J is TRBJ2-7 and V is TRBV5-4; D might be TRBD2 (6 bases). Germline lookup yields CDR1 SGHNT and CDR2 YYREEE (reference sequence). The CDR3 runs 15 residues. V lost 4 bases, J lost 4 bases, and 18 bases lay in between. The CDR3 sequence is CASSVVGAGTYEQYF. In DNA, the CDR3 is TGTGCCAGCAGCGTCGTCGGGGCGGGGACTTACGAGCAGTACTTC.

The chain recombines TRBV28 with TRBJ1-4; possibly TRBD1 for D (5 bases). The V gene's germline CDR1 is MDHEN and CDR2 SYDVKM. Trimming removed 5 bases at V and 5 bases at J, with 15 bases between. The CDR3 is 15 amino acids. CDR3 in amino acids: CASSMIAEGNEKLFF. The CDR3 DNA reads TGTGCCAGCAGTATGATTGCCGAGGGGAATGAAAAACTGTTTTTT. Full variable domain (remainder filled in from reference TRBV28 and TRBJ1-4): DVKVTQSSRYLVKRTGEKVFLECVQDMDHENMFWYRQDPGLGLRLIYFSYDVKMKEKGDIPEGYSVSREKKERFSLILESASTNQTSMYLCASSMIAEGNEKLFFGSGTQLSVL.

The rearrangement uses TRBV18 and TRBJ2-7; the D is unclear. CDR1 and CDR2 from the germline V gene are KGHSH and LQKENI. This CDR3 contains 13 residues. Trimming cost V 6 bases and J 1 base, with 10 bases left between them. This CDR3 reads CASSPSDSYEQYF. The CDR3 DNA reads as TGTGCCAGCTCCCCCTCAGATTCCTACGAGCAGTACTTC.

This clone appeared a single time. V is TRBV9 and J is TRBJ2-1, with D uncertain. The V gene lost 0 bases and the J gene lost 7 bases, with 14 bases spanning the gap. This CDR3 has 15 amino acids. Germline V CDR1 and CDR2: SGDLS, YYNGEE. The CDR3 loop is CASSVGVGVGNEQFF. As DNA, the CDR3 is TGTGCCAGCAGCGTAGGCGTTGGGGTAGGAAATGAGCAGTTCTTC. The full variable domain, its missing parts supplied by reference TRBV9 and TRBJ2-1, is DSGVTQTPKHLITATGQRVTLRCSPRSGDLSVYWYQQSLDQGLQFLIQYYNGEERAKGNILERFSAQQFPDLHSELNLSSLELGDSALYFCASSVGVGVGNEQFFGPGTRLTVL.

About this clone: This specimen includes other DNA sequences encoding the same CDR3. The chain recombines TRBV6-5 with TRBJ2-1, with D perhaps TRBD2 (5 bases). This CDR3 comprises 14 residues. V was pared by 0 bases and J by 7 bases, with 10 bases between. CDR1 is MNHEY, CDR2 SVGAGI, per germline. The CDR3 nucleotides are TGTGCCAGCAGTTACTCAGAGGGCTGGAATGAGCAGTTCTTC. Its protein is CASSYSEGWNEQFF.

J is TRBJ2-7 and V is TRBV23-1, with D perhaps TRBD1 or TRBD2 (6 bases each). TRBV23-1 is sorted into the ORF group, with uncertain function. This CDR3 has 18 amino acids. Trimming left V 1 base short and J 2 bases short, with 21 bases between. CDR3 nucleotides: TGCGCCAGCAGTCAATGGGACACCGAGCCGGGGGCCACCTACGAGCAGTACTTC. The encoded protein is CASSQWDTEPGATYEQYF.

This clone was counted once. CDR3: CSVEDLISEAFF. The DNA of the CDR3 is TGCAGCGTTGAAGATCTAATCTCTGAAGCTTTCTTT. The genes are TRBV29-1 and TRBJ1-1; D unclear. V was pared by 0 bases and J by 6 bases, with 8 bases between. The CDR3 is 12 residues long. Germline CDR1 reads SQVTM; CDR2 reads ANQGSEA.

J is TRBJ2-4 and V is TRBV7-2, with D uncertain. CDR1 and CDR2 (germline): SGHTA, FQGNSA. V shed 1 base and J shed 8 bases, with 15 bases lying between them. The CDR3 covers 15 residues. CDR3 protein: CASSLVSEAPHIQYF. Written as DNA, the CDR3 is TGTGCCAGCAGCTTAGTCTCTGAAGCCCCACACATTCAGTACTTC.

The V and J genes are TRBV27 and TRBJ2-7; possibly TRBD1 for D (6 bases). V was shortened by 5 bases and J by 3 bases, with 14 bases between the two germline ends. CDR1 and CDR2 from the germline V gene are MNHEY and SMNVEV (reference sequence). The CDR3 is 14 amino acids. CDR3 DNA: TGTGCCAGCAGTCCGACAGGATGGGTCTACGAGCAGTACTTC. Translating it yields CASSPTGWVYEQYF.

This chain links TRBV27 with TRBJ2-7; 9 nucleotides align to TRBD2. The junction had 13 bases not matched to a gene; V was cut back by 4 bases and J by 6 bases. Germline V lookup: CDR1 MNHEY, CDR2 SMNVEV (reference sequence). The CDR3 covers 16 residues. CDR3 nucleotide sequence: TGTGCCAGCAGTTGGGGAGGCGGGAGGGCCACTCTCGAGCAGTACTTC. Its protein product is CASSWGGGRATLEQYF.

The chain is built from TRBV27 and TRBJ1-1; TRBD1 agrees at 7 bases. CDR3 size: 15 residues. V lost 5 bases, J lost 4 bases, and 10 bases stayed unmatched. The germline V gene encodes CDR1 MNHEY and CDR2 SMNVEV (reference sequence). The CDR3 region has the DNA TGTGCCAGCAGTCCTACGACAGGGCTCGGCACTGAAGCTTTCTTT. Translation: CASSPTTGLGTEAFF.

The chain couples TRBV27 to TRBJ1-2; D is perhaps TRBD1 (5 bases). Deletions cut 5 bases from V and 6 bases from J, with 16 bases between. The CDR3 is made up of 14 amino acids. Germline CDR1 and CDR2: MNHEY and SMNVEV (reference sequence). CDR3 in amino acids: CASSIVQGGDGYTF. DNA for the CDR3: TGTGCCAGCAGTATAGTCCAGGGAGGGGATGGCTACACCTTC.

The chain is built from TRBV6-5 and TRBJ2-7, with D hard to call. The CDR3 is made up of 14 amino acids. Germline V gives CDR1 MNHEY, CDR2 SVGAGI. The V gene lost 5 bases and the J gene lost 0 bases, with 11 bases spanning the gap. In DNA form, the CDR3 reads TGTGCCAGCAGTCTTGTATCGTACTCCTACGAGCAGTACTTC. Its protein product is CASSLVSYSYEQYF.

In the case of this clone: Other DNA sequences in this specimen translate into the identical CDR3. The chain joins TRBV30 to TRBJ1-2, with a possible D match to TRBD1 (5 bases). CDR3 length equals 11 residues. Trimming left V 1 base short and J 8 bases short, with 8 bases between. Germline CDR1 and CDR2: GTSNPN and SVGIG (reference sequence). The CDR3 DNA is TGTGCCTGGAGTGGGGGGGGAGGCTACACCTTC. Amino acids: CAWSGGGGYTF.

This rearrangement joins TRBV4-2 to TRBJ2-7; unclear D gene. Germline V gene sequence: CDR1 LGHNA, CDR2 YNFKEQ. This CDR3 region has 15 residues. Trimming pared 1 base from V and 5 bases from J, leaving 15 bases between. The chain's CDR3 is CASSQGGRVYDEQYF. Here the CDR3 DNA reads TGTGCCAGCAGCCAAGGGGGAAGGGTCTATGACGAGCAGTACTTC.